Each of the 5 T cell receptor beta chains below was sequenced from the same sample in a study of T cell responses to AZD1222 COVID-19 vaccine. The assay was immunoSEQ multiplex PCR, and TCRdb's table has in-frame clones only and misses some. This sample has approximately 100,000 clones, with 70% to 90% found just once. The sequencing here drew on peripheral blood, taken on day 0 of MenACWY control vaccination. These TCRs come from an adult in good health.

The rearrangement uses TRBV7-3 and TRBJ1-4; 7 bases agree with TRBD1. The V and J ends lost 7 bases and 8 bases, in that order; junction bases with no gene match: 7. The CDR3 is made up of 13 amino acids. Germline lookup yields CDR1 SGHTA and CDR2 FQGTGA. CDR3 nucleotides: TGTGCCAGCACCTCGGACAGGCTGGAAAAACTGTTTTTT. This sequence encodes CASTSDRLEKLFF.

The chain is built from TRBV7-8 and TRBJ2-2; D is ambiguous. Germline V gene data show CDR1 as SGHVS and CDR2 as FQNEAQ. Trimming cost V 4 bases and J 5 bases, with 20 bases left between them. The CDR3 is 17 amino acids. CDR3 bases: TGTGCCAGCAGCTCCGAATCCTCTAGTGCCCGGACCGGGGAGCTGTTTTTT. Amino acids: CASSSESSSARTGELFF.

V and J are TRBV9 and TRBJ1-2; D is perhaps TRBD1 (5 bases). Germline CDR1 SGDLS, CDR2 YYNGEE. This CDR3 comprises 14 residues. Between the trimmed V and J ends, which lost 4 bases and 4 bases, there was a span of 14 bases. The chain's CDR3 is CASSRDLGVYGYTF. DNA of the CDR3: TGTGCCAGCAGCCGGGACCTGGGGGTCTATGGCTACACCTTC. The whole variable domain, filled in from reference TRBV9 and TRBJ1-2, reads DSGVTQTPKHLITATGQRVTLRCSPRSGDLSVYWYQQSLDQGLQFLIQYYNGEERAKGNILERFSAQQFPDLHSELNLSSLELGDSALYFCASSRDLGVYGYTFGSGTRLTVV.

The chain is built from TRBV5-1 and TRBJ1-1; D is possibly TRBD1 (5 bases). V lost 3 bases, J lost 1 base, and 16 bases lay in between. This CDR3 region has 16 residues. Germline V gene data show CDR1 as SGHRS and CDR2 as YFSETQ. CDR3 DNA sequence: TGCGCCAGCAGCTACCCTCGCACAGGACCGAACACTGAAGCTTTCTTT. It codes for CASSYPRTGPNTEAFF.

This clone was seen a single time. The chain recombines TRBV27 with TRBJ2-5; TRBD2 aligns across 14 bases. Germline V CDR1 and CDR2: MNHEY, SMNVEV (reference sequence). This CDR3 has 17 residues. The V gene end was trimmed by 2 bases and the J gene end by 5 bases; junction bases not matched to a gene: 7. The chain's CDR3 is CASSLVTSGGARETQYF. The CDR3 DNA follows: TGTGCCAGCAGTTTAGTGACTAGCGGGGGGGCCCGGGAGACCCAGTACTTC.